This T cell receptor beta chain was profiled in a study of sequential checkpoint blockade in melanoma. Study context: Each arm's sequence ended with maintenance nivolumab.

Treatment defined: randomized to nivolumab then ipilimumab (arm A) or the reverse (arm B). None of the patients previously received DNA-damaging chemotherapy. Live CD3+CD8+ CD19− CD56− cells were sorted from PBMCs. The V end lost 5 bases, the J end lost 6 bases, and 14 bases lay between the germline ends. Germline-derived CDR1 and CDR2 are SQVTM and ANQGSEA. The CDR3 has 12 amino acids. Clones were read by immunoSEQ multiplex PCR, and TCRdb kept only the in-frame ones, dropping some. This table holds about 20,000 clones, approximately 70% found once. V usage is TRBV29-1 and J usage is TRBJ2-7, with no clear D. This specimen consisted of CD8+ T cells sorted from blood (inferred from file names), obtained from a patient given nivolumab and ipilimumab in sequence. The receptor's source is a human donor with melanoma. CDR3 in amino acids: CSVRGAPGEQYF. For the CDR3, the DNA is TGCAGCGTTCGCGGAGCGCCGGGCGAGCAGTACTTC.